Below, one T cell receptor (beta chain) is given with its context. The TCR beta repertoire was assessed by survey-level immunoSEQ sequencing. The protocol was immunoSEQ multiplex PCR, while the TCRdb copy is restricted to in-frame clones and leaves out a portion. The sample has 60,000 to 85,000 clones, just under 95% seen once. V lost 4 bases and J lost 4, with 10 bases in between. CDR3 size: 13 residues. CDR1 and CDR2 (germline): SEHNR, FQNEAQ (reference sequence). This chain uses TRBV7-9 with TRBJ1-2, with a possible D match to TRBD1 (6 bases). The sample consisted of PBMCs. The TCR originated in a man in his forties with rheumatoid arthritis. CDR3 sequence: CASSSGASYGYTF. As DNA, the CDR3 is TGTGCCAGCAGCTCGGGGGCAAGCTATGGCTACACCTTC.